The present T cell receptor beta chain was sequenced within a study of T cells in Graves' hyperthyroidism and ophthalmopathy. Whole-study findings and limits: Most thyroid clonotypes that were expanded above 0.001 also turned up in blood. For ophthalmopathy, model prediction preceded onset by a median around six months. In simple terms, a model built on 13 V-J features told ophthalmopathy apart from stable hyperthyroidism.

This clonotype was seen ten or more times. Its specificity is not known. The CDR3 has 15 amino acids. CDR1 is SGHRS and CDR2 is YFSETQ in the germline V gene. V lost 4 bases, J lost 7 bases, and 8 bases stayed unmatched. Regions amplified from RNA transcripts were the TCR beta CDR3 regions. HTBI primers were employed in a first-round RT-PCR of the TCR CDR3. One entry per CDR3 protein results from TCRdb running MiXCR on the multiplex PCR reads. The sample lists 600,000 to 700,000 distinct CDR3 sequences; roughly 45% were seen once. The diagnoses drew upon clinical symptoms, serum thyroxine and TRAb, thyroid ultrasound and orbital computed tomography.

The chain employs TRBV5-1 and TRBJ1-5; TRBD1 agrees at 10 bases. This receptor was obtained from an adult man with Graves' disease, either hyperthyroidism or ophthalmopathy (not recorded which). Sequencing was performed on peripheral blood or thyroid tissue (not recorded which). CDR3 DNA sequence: TGCGCCAGCAGCAAAGGGACAGGGGCTGACCAGCCCCAGCATTTT. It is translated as CASSKGTGADQPQHF.